The sequence of this T cell receptor beta chain was determined in a study of blood T cell repertoires in COVID-19. Clones were sequenced by immunoSEQ multiplex PCR, and TCRdb holds only the in-frame ones, with some missing. This sample yields over 110,000 clones, of which around 82% are seen a single time; roughly 4% belongs to the top ten. V gave up 1 base and J gave up 9 bases, with 10 bases separating them. Germline V lookup: CDR1 SEHNR, CDR2 FQNEAQ (reference sequence). The CDR3 is 13 residues long. The chain recombines TRBV7-9 with TRBJ2-1; a weak D match, TRBD2 (5 bases). The sequenced sample consisted of PBMCs or T cells enriched from blood (not recorded which). The sequence was collected from a man between 50 and 59 years old in a cohort exposed to, infected with or recovered from COVID-19 (not recorded which). The CDR3 nucleotides read TGTGCCAGCAGCTTAGATATCGGACTTGAGCAGTTCTTC. Its translation: CASSLDIGLEQFF.